Listed below are T cell receptor beta chains from one sample, sequenced in a study of shared T cell receptors in the human thymus. Profiled with immunoSEQ multiplex PCR; TCRdb holds only in-frame clones, not every one. Found here are about 500,000 clones, around 82% of them singletons; the top ten hold about 0.013%. The data also belong to a second study, concerning human thymus T cells.

Material for sequencing was thymocytes. These receptors all stem from a boy in the first two years of life with a congenital heart defect. Each CDR3 is given with its conserved first and last residue. The order of the fields is D gene, J gene, CDR3 length, V gene, clone size, CDR3 protein, CDR3 DNA. D genes are given only for firm matches. Some rows mark clone size as missing; the rest say once, few, many or name a class of expanded clone.

.,TRBJ2-3,13,TRBV2,.,CASIPESTDTQYF,TGTGCCAGCATCCCGGAGAGCACAGATACGCAGTATTTT
.,TRBJ2-7,13,TRBV28,.,CASSPPGRHEQYF,TGTGCCAGCAGTCCCCCGGGAAGGCACGAGCAGTACTTC
TRBD2,TRBJ2-1,15,TRBV27,few,CASSLSELAVNEQFF,TGTGCCAGCAGTTTATCCGAACTAGCGGTCAATGAGCAGTTCTTC
TRBD1,TRBJ2-1,15,TRBV19,.,CASSHGQGHYNEQFF,TGTGCCAGTAGTCACGGACAGGGACACTACAATGAGCAGTTCTTC
.,TRBJ2-7,14,TRBV19,.,CASSINRSTYEQYF,TGTGCCAGTAGTATAAACAGGTCTACCTACGAGCAGTACTTC
.,TRBJ2-7,18,TRBV7-6,.,CASSLAAGQPPSSYEQYF,TGTGCCAGCAGCTTAGCGGCAGGACAGCCACCCAGCTCCTACGAGCAGTACTTC
.,TRBJ2-7,11,TRBV6-5,.,CASSQQGEVYF,TGTGCCAGCAGTCAGCAGGGGGAGGTGTACTTC
.,TRBJ1-3,15,TRBV9,.,CASSVTGRSGNTIYF,TGTGCCAGCAGCGTGACAGGACGCTCTGGAAACACCATATATTTT
.,TRBJ2-1,18,TRBV4-3,few,CASSQEGSGGPGVCEQFF,TGCGCCAGCAGCCAAGAGGGTTCGGGGGGCCCTGGGGTCTGTGAGCAGTTCTTC
TRBD1,TRBJ1-5,18,TRBV5-6,.,CASSYFGQGGGSNQPQHF,TGTGCCAGCAGCTATTTTGGACAGGGGGGTGGTAGCAATCAGCCCCAGCATTTT
TRBD1,TRBJ2-7,14,TRBV2,.,CASREGQGADEQYF,TGTGCCAGCAGGGAGGGCCAGGGGGCTGACGAGCAGTACTTC
TRBD1,TRBJ2-2,15,TRBV2,.,CASSGQGPNTGELFF,TGTGCCAGCAGTGGACAGGGCCCGAACACCGGGGAGCTGTTTTTT
TRBD2,TRBJ2-1,20,TRBV18,.,CASSSPPGLAGELPYNEQFF,TGTGCCAGCTCATCTCCCCCGGGACTAGCGGGAGAGCTTCCCTACAATGAGCAGTTCTTC
.,TRBJ2-1,16,TRBV7-5,.,CVRRSIGLAGGDEQFF,TGTGTCAGAAGATCTATCGGACTAGCGGGTGGTGATGAGCAGTTCTTC
TRBD2,TRBJ2-1,16,TRBV9,few,CASSVETSGRMDEQFF,TGTGCCAGCAGCGTCGAGACTAGCGGGAGAATGGATGAGCAGTTCTTC
.,TRBJ2-7,13,TRBV7-2,.,CASSLGRESEQYF,TGTGCCAGCAGCTTAGGTCGGGAAAGCGAGCAGTACTTC
.,TRBJ1-1,12,TRBV11-2,.,CASSPPSSEAFF,TGTGCCAGCAGCCCCCCCTCCTCTGAAGCTTTCTTT
TRBD1,TRBJ1-1,13,TRBV7-9,.,CASSCRGDTEAFF,TGTGCCAGCAGCTGCAGGGGGGACACTGAAGCTTTCTTT
TRBD2,TRBJ2-5,20,TRBV27,.,CASSLDRPPGTSGTVGTQYF,TGTGCCAGCAGTCTGGACAGGCCGCCCGGGACTAGCGGGACCGTCGGGACCCAGTACTTC
.,TRBJ1-4,12,TRBV2,.,CASSQALGKLFF,TGTGCCAGCAGCCAGGCCCTGGGAAAACTGTTTTTT
TRBD1,TRBJ2-7,15,TRBV7-2,few,CASSFLGQGIHEQYF,TGTGCCAGCAGCTTTCTGGGACAGGGGATCCACGAGCAGTACTTC
.,TRBJ2-7,13,TRBV30,.,CAWRGEGLYEQYF,TGTGCCTGGAGGGGCGAGGGCCTCTACGAGCAGTACTTC
.,TRBJ2-1,11,TRBV9,.,CASSVNNEQFF,TGTGCCAGCAGCGTTAACAATGAGCAGTTCTTC
.,TRBJ2-7,14,TRBV27,.,CASSLSAGHDEQYF,TGTGCCAGCAGTTTATCTGCGGGTCACGACGAGCAGTACTTC
.,TRBJ1-2,11,TRBV7-4,.,CASRGTRGYTF,TGTGCCAGCCGGGGGACTCGGGGCTACACCTTC
TRBD1,TRBJ1-3,19,TRBV18,.,CASSPGTGGTLGLGNTIYF,TGTGCCAGCTCACCTGGGACAGGGGGTACACTCGGACTTGGAAACACCATATATTTT
TRBD1,TRBJ1-1,16,TRBV4-3,.,CASKQDYGRGNTEAFF,TGCGCCAGCAAACAAGATTACGGCAGGGGGAACACCGAAGCTTTCTTT
TRBD1,TRBJ2-7,14,TRBV4-1,.,CASSQVRTGGEQYF,TGCGCCAGCAGCCAAGTACGGACAGGGGGCGAGCAGTACTTC
.,TRBJ2-2,17,TRBV27,few,CASSLRSGVANTGELFF,TGTGCCAGCAGTTTAAGGAGCGGTGTTGCGAACACCGGGGAGCTGTTTTTT
.,TRBJ2-7,15,TRBV7-9,.,CASSSQGHLTYEQYF,TGTGCCAGCAGCTCCCAGGGACACCTCACCTACGAGCAGTACTTC
TRBD2,TRBJ2-1,16,TRBV19,.,CASSILASGDNNEQFF,TGTGCCAGTAGTATCTTGGCTAGCGGGGACAACAATGAGCAGTTCTTC
TRBD2,TRBJ2-1,15,TRBV7-2,.,CASSPLAGGDNEQFF,TGTGCCAGCAGCCCGCTAGCGGGAGGGGACAATGAGCAGTTCTTC
.,TRBJ2-4,12,TRBV29-1,.,CSVEGPEVIQYF,TGCAGCGTGGAGGGGCCCGAGGTCATTCAGTACTTC
TRBD2,TRBJ2-2,15,TRBV19,few,CASSMPSGRPGELFF,TGTGCCAGTAGTATGCCTAGCGGGAGACCCGGGGAGCTGTTTTTT
.,TRBJ1-5,14,TRBV2,.,CASRPTGSNQPQHF,TGTGCCAGCAGGCCAACAGGGAGCAATCAGCCCCAGCATTTT
TRBD1,TRBJ2-2,16,TRBV5-6,once,CASSLANRGQSGELFF,TGTGCCAGCAGCTTGGCCAACAGGGGGCAAAGCGGGGAGCTGTTTTTT
TRBD2,TRBJ2-2,18,TRBV4-1,.,CASSQLWSIEREAGELFF,TGCGCCAGCAGCCAACTATGGTCCATCGAGCGGGAAGCCGGGGAGCTGTTTTTT
.,TRBJ1-2,16,TRBV15,.,CATLPRVGFPNYGYTF,TGTGCCACCCTTCCCCGGGTAGGATTTCCTAACTATGGCTACACCTTC
TRBD1,TRBJ2-7,16,TRBV5-1,.,CASSHPKGGQDNEQYF,TGCGCCAGCAGCCACCCGAAAGGGGGCCAGGATAACGAGCAGTACTTC
.,TRBJ1-2,16,TRBV6-5,.,CASSYSPLQGNYGYTF,TGTGCCAGCAGTTACTCTCCCCTACAGGGTAACTATGGCTACACCTTC
TRBD1,TRBJ1-3,17,TRBV23-1,few,CASSPGTGVSSGNTIYF,TGCGCCAGCAGTCCAGGGACAGGGGTTAGCTCTGGAAACACCATATATTTT
.,TRBJ2-4,16,TRBV6-6,.,CASSKSRERPKNIQYF,TGTGCCAGCAGCAAAAGCCGGGAGAGGCCCAAAAACATTCAGTACTTC